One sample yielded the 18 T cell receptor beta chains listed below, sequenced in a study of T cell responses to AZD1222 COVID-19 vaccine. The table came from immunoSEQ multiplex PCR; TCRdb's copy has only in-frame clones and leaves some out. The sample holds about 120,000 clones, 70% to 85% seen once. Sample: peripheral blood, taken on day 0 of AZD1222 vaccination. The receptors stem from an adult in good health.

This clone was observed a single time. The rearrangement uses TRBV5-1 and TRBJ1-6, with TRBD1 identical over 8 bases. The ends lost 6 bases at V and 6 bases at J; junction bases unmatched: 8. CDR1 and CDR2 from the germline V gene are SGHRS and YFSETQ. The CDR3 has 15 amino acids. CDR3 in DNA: TGCGCCAGCAACCTGGGTACAGGGGGTAATTCACCCCTCCACTTT. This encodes CASNLGTGGNSPLHF.

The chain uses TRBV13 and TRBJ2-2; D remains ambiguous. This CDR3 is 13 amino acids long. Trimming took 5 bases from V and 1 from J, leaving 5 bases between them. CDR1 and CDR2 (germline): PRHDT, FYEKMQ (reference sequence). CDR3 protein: CASSAENTGELFF. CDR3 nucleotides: TGTGCCAGCAGCGCAGAGAACACCGGGGAGCTGTTTTTT.

The CDR3 DNA sequence: TGTGCCAGCAGCTCTAGAAGGGAGGGAAACACCATATATTTT. It specifies CASSSRREGNTIYF. The chain recombines TRBV7-8 with TRBJ1-3; D not certain. Trimming stripped 4 bases from V and 4 bases from J, with 11 bases between. This CDR3 has 14 amino acids. From germline, CDR1 is SGHVS and CDR2 FQNEAQ.

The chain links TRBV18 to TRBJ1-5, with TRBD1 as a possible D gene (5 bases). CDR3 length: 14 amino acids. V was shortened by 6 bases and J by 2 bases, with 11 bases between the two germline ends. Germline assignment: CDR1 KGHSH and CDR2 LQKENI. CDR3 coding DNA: TGTGCCAGCTCCCAGGGATCTGGCAATCAGCCCCAGCATTTT. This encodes CASSQGSGNQPQHF.

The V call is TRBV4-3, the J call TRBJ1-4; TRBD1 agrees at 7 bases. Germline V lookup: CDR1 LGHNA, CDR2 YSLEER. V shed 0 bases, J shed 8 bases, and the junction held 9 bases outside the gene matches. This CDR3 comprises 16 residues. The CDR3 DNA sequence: TGCGCCAGCAGCCAAGATCACAGGGGTTTAAAGGAAAAACTGTTTTTT. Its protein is CASSQDHRGLKEKLFF.

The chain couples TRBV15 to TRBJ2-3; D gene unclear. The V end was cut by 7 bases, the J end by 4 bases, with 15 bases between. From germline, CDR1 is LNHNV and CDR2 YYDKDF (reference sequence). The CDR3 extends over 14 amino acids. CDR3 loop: CATTREDAADTQYF. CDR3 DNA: TGTGCCACCACCCGTGAGGATGCGGCAGATACGCAGTATTTT. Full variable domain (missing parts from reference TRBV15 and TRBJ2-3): DAMVIQNPRYQVTQFGKPVTLSCSQTLNHNVMYWYQQKSSQAPKLLFHYYDKDFNNEADTPDNFQSRRPNTSFCFLDIRSPGLGDTAMYLCATTREDAADTQYFGPGTRLTVL.

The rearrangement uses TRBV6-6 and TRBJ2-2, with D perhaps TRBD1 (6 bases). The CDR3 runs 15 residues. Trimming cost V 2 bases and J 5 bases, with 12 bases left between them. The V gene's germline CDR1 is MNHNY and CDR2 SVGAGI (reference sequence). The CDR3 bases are TGTGCCAGCAGTTACCCTTTTCAGGGGACCGGGGAGCTGTTTTTT. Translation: CASSYPFQGTGELFF.

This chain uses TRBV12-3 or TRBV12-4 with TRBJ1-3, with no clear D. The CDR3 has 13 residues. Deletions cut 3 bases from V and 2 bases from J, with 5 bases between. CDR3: CASSLFTGNTIYF. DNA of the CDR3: TGTGCCAGCAGTTTGTTTACTGGAAACACCATATATTTT.

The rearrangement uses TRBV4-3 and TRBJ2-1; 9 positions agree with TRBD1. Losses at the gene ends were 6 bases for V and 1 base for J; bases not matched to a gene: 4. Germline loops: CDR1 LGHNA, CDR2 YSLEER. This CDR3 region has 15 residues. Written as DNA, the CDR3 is TGCGCCAGCAGTACCGGGACAGGGTCCTACAATGAGCAGTTCTTC. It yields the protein CASSTGTGSYNEQFF.

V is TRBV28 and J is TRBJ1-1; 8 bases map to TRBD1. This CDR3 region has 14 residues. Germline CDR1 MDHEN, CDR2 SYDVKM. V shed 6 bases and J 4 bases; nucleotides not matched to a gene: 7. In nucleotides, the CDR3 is TGTGCCAGCAGCCCAGACAGGGGCGGCACTGAAGCTTTCTTT. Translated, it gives CASSPDRGGTEAFF.

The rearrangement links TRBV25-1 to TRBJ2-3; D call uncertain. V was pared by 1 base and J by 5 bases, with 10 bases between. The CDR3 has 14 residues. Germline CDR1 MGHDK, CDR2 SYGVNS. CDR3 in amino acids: CASSESHRRDTQYF. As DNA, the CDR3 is TGTGCCAGCAGTGAATCCCACCGGAGAGATACGCAGTATTTT.

CDR3 region: CASSPGPSKNIQYF. The CDR3 nucleotides are TGTGCCAGCAGCCCCGGACCCTCCAAAAACATTCAGTACTTC. The chain employs TRBV11-2 and TRBJ2-4; D call uncertain. The CDR3 contains 14 residues. With 5 bases removed from V and 2 bases from J, the gap between germline ends came to 10 bases. Germline-derived CDR1 and CDR2 are SGHAT and FQNNGV.

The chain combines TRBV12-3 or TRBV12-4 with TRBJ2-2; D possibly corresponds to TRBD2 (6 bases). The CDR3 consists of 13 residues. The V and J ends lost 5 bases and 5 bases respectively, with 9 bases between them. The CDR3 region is CASSRGVTGELFF. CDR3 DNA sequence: TGTGCCAGCAGTCGCGGGGTTACCGGGGAGCTGTTTTTT.

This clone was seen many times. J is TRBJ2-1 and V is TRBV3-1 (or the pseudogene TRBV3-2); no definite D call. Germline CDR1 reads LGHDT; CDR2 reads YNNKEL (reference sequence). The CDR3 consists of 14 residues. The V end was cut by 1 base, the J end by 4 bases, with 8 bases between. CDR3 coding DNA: TGTGCCAGCAGCCAAGTAGCCGGGTACAATGAGCAGTTCTTC. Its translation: CASSQVAGYNEQFF.

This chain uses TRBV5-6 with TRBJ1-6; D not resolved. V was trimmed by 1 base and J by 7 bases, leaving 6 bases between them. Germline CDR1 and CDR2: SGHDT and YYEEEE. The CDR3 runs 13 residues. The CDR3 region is CASSLTANSPLHF. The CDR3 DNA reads TGTGCCAGCAGCTTGACAGCCAATTCACCCCTCCACTTT.

CDR3 amino acids: CASSSGESTDTQYF. The CDR3 DNA follows: TGTGCCAGCAGTTCAGGGGAGAGCACAGATACGCAGTATTTT. V usage is TRBV6-2 or TRBV6-3 and J usage is TRBJ2-3; D is possibly TRBD1 (6 bases). The V and J ends lost 4 bases and 0 bases respectively, with 8 bases between them. CDR3 length equals 14 residues. The germline V gene has CDR1 MNHEY and CDR2 SVGEGT.

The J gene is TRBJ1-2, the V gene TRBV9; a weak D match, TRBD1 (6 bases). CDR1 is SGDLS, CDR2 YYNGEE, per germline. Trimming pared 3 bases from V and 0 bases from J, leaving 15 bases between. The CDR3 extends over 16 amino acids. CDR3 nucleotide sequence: TGTGCCAGCAGCGGGCCCCTCGGACAGCCTAACTATGGCTACACCTTC. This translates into CASSGPLGQPNYGYTF.

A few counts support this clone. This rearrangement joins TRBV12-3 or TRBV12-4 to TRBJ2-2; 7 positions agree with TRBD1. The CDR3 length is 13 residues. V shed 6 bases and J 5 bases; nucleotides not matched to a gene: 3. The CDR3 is CASRKTGTGELFF. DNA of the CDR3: TGTGCCAGCAGAAAGACAGGGACCGGGGAGCTGTTTTTT.